The 6 T cell receptor beta chains below were found in one sample sequenced in a study of OX40 agonist ivuxolimab in advanced cancers. Repertoires were generated with immunoSEQ multiplex PCR, while TCRdb's copy carries only in-frame clones and drops some. The sample records over 55,000 clones, roughly 90% being singletons. Specimen: CD4+ or CD8+ T cells sorted from blood, collected in a trial of the OX40 agonist ivuxolimab. These receptors originate from an adult with an advanced solid tumor such as melanoma, head and neck, liver or kidney cancer.

The V and J genes are TRBV28 and TRBJ1-2; D gene unclear. Trimming pared 2 bases from V and 2 bases from J, leaving 6 bases between. CDR3 size: 13 residues. From germline, CDR1 is MDHEN and CDR2 SYDVKM. The DNA of the CDR3 is TGTGCCAGCAGTTTAAATGCCAACTATGGCTACACCTTC. Residues: CASSLNANYGYTF.

CDR3 DNA: TGTGCCAGCAGCCCCCCCGGGACCCTGACCTACGAGCAGTACTTC. This gives the protein CASSPPGTLTYEQYF. The chain carries TRBV5-6 and TRBJ2-7, with D perhaps assigned TRBD1 or TRBD2 (5 bases each). This CDR3 spans 15 amino acids. Per germline, CDR1 SGHDT and CDR2 YYEEEE. Trimming removed 4 bases from V and 2 bases from J, with 16 bases in between.

V gene TRBV19 combines with J gene TRBJ2-7; TRBD1 is a possible D gene (6 bases). V shed 5 bases and J shed 3 bases, with 11 bases lying between them. This CDR3 spans 13 amino acids. Germline values: CDR1 LNHDA, CDR2 SQIVND (reference sequence). In nucleotides, the CDR3 is TGTGCCAGTAGTGTTTTACAGGGCTACGAGCAGTACTTC. Protein sequence: CASSVLQGYEQYF. Full variable domain (remainder filled in from reference TRBV19 and TRBJ2-7): DGGITQSPKYLFRKEGQNVTLSCEQNLNHDAMYWYRQDPGQGLRLIYYSQIVNDFQKGDIAEGYSVSREKKESFPLTVTSAQKNPTAFYLCASSVLQGYEQYFGPGTRLTVT.

The chain combines TRBV6-6 with TRBJ1-2, with D hard to call. V was pared by 0 bases and J by 8 bases, with 10 bases between. The length of the CDR3 is 13 residues. The germline V gene has CDR1 MNHNY and CDR2 SVGAGI (reference sequence). The CDR3 nucleotides read TGTGCCAGCAGTTACTCGTCCCCGGGAGGCTACACCTTC. Protein sequence: CASSYSSPGGYTF.

The V gene is TRBV11-2, the J gene TRBJ2-4; possible D gene TRBD2, 6 bases. The CDR3 loop spans 14 amino acids. Per germline, CDR1 SGHAT and CDR2 FQNNGV. V was trimmed by 0 bases and J by 7 bases, leaving 10 bases between them. The CDR3 DNA reads TGTGCCAGCAGCTTAGAAGGAGGGCTTAACATTCAGTACTTC. It translates to CASSLEGGLNIQYF.

This clone has only a few counts. The CDR3 reads CASSSGTGGQTQYF. CDR3 in DNA: TGCGCCAGCAGCTCCGGGACAGGGGGACAGACCCAGTACTTC. This chain uses TRBV5-1 with TRBJ2-5, with 11 positions matching TRBD1. J gave up 6 bases and V 3 bases, and 4 bases lay outside the gene matches. The CDR3 spans 14 residues. Germline CDR1 and CDR2: SGHRS and YFSETQ.